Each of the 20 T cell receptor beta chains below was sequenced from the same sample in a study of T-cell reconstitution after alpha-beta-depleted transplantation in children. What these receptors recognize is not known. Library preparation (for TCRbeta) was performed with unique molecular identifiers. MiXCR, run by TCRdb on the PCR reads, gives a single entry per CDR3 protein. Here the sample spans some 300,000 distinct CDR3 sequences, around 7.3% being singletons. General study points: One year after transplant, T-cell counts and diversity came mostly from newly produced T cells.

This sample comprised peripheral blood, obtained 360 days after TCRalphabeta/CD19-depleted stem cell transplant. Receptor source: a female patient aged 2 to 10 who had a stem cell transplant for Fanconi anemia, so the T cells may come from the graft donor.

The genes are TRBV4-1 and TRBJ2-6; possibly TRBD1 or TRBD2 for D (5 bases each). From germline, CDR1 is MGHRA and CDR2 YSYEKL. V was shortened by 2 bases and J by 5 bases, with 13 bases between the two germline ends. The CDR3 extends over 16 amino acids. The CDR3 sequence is CASSQIMEDRANVLTF. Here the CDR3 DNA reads TGCGCCAGCAGCCAAATAATGGAGGACAGGGCCAACGTCCTGACTTTC.

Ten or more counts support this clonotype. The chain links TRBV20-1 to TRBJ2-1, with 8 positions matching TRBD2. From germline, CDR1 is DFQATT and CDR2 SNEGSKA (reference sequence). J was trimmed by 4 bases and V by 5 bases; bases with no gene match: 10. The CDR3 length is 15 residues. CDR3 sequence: CSAWTSSLSYNEQFF. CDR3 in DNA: TGCAGTGCTTGGACTAGCTCCCTGAGTTACAATGAGCAGTTCTTC.

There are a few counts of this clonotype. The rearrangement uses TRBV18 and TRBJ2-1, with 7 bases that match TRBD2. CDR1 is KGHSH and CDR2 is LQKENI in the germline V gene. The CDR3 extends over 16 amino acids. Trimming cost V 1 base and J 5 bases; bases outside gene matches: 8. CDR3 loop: CASSPLLAKSNNEQFF. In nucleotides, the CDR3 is TGTGCCAGCTCACCACTACTAGCGAAATCCAACAATGAGCAGTTCTTC. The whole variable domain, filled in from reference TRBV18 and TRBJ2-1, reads NAGVMQNPRHLVRRRGQEARLRCSPMKGHSHVYWYRQLPEEGLKFMVYLQKENIIDESGMPKERFSAEFPKEGPSILRIQQVVRGDSAAYFCASSPLLAKSNNEQFFGPGTRLTVL.

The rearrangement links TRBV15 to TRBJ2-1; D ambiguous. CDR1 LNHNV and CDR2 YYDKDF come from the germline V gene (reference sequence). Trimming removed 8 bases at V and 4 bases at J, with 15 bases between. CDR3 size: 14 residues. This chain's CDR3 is CATRPTDSYNEQFF. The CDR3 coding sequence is TGTGCCACCCGTCCCACGGATTCGTACAATGAGCAGTTCTTC.

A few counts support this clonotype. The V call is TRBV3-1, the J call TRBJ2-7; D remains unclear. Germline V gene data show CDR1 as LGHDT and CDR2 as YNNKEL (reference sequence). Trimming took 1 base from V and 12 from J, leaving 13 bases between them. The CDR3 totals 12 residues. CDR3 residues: CASSQALGRPYF. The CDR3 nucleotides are TGTGCCAGCAGCCAAGCACTTGGGCGACCGTACTTC.

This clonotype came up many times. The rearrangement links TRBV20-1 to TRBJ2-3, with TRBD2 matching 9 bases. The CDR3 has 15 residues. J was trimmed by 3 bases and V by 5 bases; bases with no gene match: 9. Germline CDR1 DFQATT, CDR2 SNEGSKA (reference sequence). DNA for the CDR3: TGCAGTGCTCCAAGGCGGGGGGGGAATACAGATACGCAGTATTTT. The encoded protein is CSAPRRGGNTDTQYF.

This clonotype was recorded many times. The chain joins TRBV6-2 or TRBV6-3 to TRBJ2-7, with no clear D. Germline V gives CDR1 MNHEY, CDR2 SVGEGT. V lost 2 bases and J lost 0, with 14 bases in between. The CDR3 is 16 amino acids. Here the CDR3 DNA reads TGTGCCAGCAGTTACGCTTCTAGACCTCTCTCCTACGAGCAGTACTTC. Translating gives CASSYASRPLSYEQYF.

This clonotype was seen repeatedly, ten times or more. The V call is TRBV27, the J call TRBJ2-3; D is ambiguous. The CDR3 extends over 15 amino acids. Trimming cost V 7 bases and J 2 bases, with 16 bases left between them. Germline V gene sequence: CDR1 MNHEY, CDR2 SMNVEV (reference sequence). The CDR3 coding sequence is TGTGCCAGCACCGAGAGTAGGTGGGCCACAGATACGCAGTATTTT. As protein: CASTESRWATDTQYF.

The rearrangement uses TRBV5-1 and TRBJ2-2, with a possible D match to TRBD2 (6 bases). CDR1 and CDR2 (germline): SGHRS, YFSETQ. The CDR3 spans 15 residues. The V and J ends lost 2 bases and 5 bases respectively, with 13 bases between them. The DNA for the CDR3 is TGCGCCAGCAGCTTCCAGGGACTCGGGACCGGGGAGCTGTTTTTT. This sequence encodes CASSFQGLGTGELFF.

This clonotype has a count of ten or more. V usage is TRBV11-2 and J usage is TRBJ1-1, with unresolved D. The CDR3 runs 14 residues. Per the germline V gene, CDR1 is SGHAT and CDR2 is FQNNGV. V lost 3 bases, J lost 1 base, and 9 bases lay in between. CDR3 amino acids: CASSLRAENTEAFF. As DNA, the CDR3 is TGTGCCAGCAGCTTGCGCGCGGAGAACACTGAAGCTTTCTTT.

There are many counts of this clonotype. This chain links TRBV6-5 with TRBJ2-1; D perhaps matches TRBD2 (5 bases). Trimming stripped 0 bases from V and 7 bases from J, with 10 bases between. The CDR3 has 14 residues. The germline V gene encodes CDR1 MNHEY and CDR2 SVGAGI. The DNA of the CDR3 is TGTGCCAGCAGTTACTCCATCGGCGGGAATGAGCAGTTCTTC. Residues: CASSYSIGGNEQFF.

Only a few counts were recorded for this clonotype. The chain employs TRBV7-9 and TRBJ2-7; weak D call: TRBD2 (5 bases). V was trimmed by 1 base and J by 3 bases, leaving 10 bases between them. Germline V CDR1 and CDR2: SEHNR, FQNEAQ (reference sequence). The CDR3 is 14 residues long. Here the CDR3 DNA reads TGTGCCAGCAGCTTAGATGGGAGAATCTACGAGCAGTACTTC. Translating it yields CASSLDGRIYEQYF.

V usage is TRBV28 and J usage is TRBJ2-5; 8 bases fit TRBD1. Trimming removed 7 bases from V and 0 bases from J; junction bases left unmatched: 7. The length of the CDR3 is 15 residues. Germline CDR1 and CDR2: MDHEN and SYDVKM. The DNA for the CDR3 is TGTGCCAGCAAAAGTCAGGGGGCGTACCAAGAGACCCAGTACTTC. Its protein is CASKSQGAYQETQYF.

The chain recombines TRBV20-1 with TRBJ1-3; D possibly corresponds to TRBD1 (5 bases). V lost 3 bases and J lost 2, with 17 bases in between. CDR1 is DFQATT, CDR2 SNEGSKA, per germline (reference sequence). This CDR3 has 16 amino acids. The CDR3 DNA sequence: TGCAGTGCTAGGCCAGGGCACACGTTACCTGGAAACACCATATATTTT. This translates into CSARPGHTLPGNTIYF.

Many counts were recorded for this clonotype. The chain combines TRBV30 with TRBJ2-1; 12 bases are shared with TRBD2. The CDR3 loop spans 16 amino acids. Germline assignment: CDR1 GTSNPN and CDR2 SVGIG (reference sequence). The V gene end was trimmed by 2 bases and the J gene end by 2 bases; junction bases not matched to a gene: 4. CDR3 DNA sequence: TGTGCCTGGAGTCTCCTAGCGGGAGGGCCCTACAATGAGCAGTTCTTC. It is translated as CAWSLLAGGPYNEQFF.

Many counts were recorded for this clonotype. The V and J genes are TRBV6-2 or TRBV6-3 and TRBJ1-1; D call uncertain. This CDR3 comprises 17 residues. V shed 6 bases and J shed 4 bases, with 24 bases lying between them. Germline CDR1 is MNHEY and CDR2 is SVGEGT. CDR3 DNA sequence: TGTGCCAGCAGATTGCCAGTTTGGGTAAATGGCACCACTGAAGCTTTCTTT. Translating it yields CASRLPVWVNGTTEAFF.

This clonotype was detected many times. The CDR3 is CASSFASGGARNEQFF. Written as DNA, the CDR3 is TGCGCCAGCAGCTTCGCAAGTGGGGGGGCCCGAAATGAGCAGTTCTTC. V usage is TRBV5-1 and J usage is TRBJ2-1; a weak D match, TRBD2 (7 bases). The CDR3 totals 16 residues. CDR1 SGHRS and CDR2 YFSETQ come from the germline V gene. The germline V and J ends were trimmed by 2 bases and 7 bases, with 19 bases remaining between them.

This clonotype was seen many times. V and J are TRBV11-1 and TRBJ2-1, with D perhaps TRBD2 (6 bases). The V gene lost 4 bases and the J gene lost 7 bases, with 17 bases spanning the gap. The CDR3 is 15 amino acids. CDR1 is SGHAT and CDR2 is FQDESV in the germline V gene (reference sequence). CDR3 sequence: CASSSGPSAENEQFF. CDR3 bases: TGTGCCAGCAGCTCCGGACCTAGCGCAGAGAATGAGCAGTTCTTC.

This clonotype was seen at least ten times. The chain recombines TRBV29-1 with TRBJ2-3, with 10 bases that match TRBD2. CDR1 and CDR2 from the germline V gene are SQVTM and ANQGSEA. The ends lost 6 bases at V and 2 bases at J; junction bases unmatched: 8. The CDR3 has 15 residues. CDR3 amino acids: CSVEREGQFTDTQYF. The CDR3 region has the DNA TGCAGCGTGGAGCGGGAGGGCCAATTCACAGATACGCAGTATTTT.

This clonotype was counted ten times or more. The CDR3 region has the DNA TGTGCCAGCAGCCAAATAATCAGGGGGCGAGTCGGCTCTGGGCGGAACACAGATACGCAGTATTTT. It translates to CASSQIIRGRVGSGRNTDTQYF. The V call is TRBV4-2, the J call TRBJ2-3; 8 nucleotides line up with TRBD1. Germline V CDR1 and CDR2: LGHNA, YNFKEQ. This CDR3 region has 22 residues. The J segment lost 2 bases and the V segment lost 2 bases, leaving 24 bases of the junction unmatched.